These 18 T cell receptor beta chains share one sample of origin, sequenced in a study of shared clonotypes between healthy human individuals. Sequenced by immunoSEQ multiplex PCR; TCRdb stores in-frame clones only, minus some. The table lists 2 million to 2.5 million clones, roughly 90% of them singletons, with 0.37% in the top ten. The sequenced sample consisted of naive CD4+ T cells from PBMCs. Documented subset: CD45RA+ positively selected. The receptors derive from a man aged 18 to 30 in good health. Some clones in this sample may be carry-over from other donors' samples.

The chain joins TRBV19 to TRBJ1-2; D uncertain. Germline assignment: CDR1 LNHDA and CDR2 SQIVND (reference sequence). This CDR3 is 16 amino acids long. Trimming removed 6 bases from V and 2 bases from J, with 19 bases in between. The CDR3 region is CASRPSPGLPNYGYTF. The CDR3 DNA reads as TGTGCCAGTAGACCCTCTCCCGGATTACCGAACTATGGCTACACCTTC.

Points on this clone: Other nucleotide sequences from this sample produce the same CDR3. The genes are TRBV29-1 and TRBJ2-1; 7 positions match TRBD2. The CDR3 has 13 amino acids. CDR1 and CDR2 from the germline V gene are SQVTM and ANQGSEA. After removal of 6 bases from V and 0 bases from J, the junction contained 2 bases not matched to a gene. CDR3 sequence: CSVRGSSYNEQFF. CDR3 coding DNA: TGCAGCGTACGCGGGAGCTCCTACAATGAGCAGTTCTTC.

The rearrangement links TRBV7-9 to TRBJ1-1; D is ambiguous. The germline CDR1 and CDR2 sequences are SEHNR and FQNEAQ (reference sequence). Trimming cost V 8 bases and J 0 bases, with 10 bases left between them. The CDR3 consists of 13 residues. CDR3: CASAAGMNTEAFF. Written as DNA, the CDR3 is TGTGCCAGCGCTGCGGGGATGAACACTGAAGCTTTCTTT.

This clone appeared once. The rearrangement uses TRBV7-3 and TRBJ2-1, with 10 positions matching TRBD1. Germline V gene sequence: CDR1 SGHTA, CDR2 FQGTGA. The CDR3 loop spans 14 amino acids. Trimming took 5 bases from V and 6 from J; bases not matched to a gene: 4. CDR3 nucleotide sequence: TGTGCCAGCAGCCTTTGGACAGGGGGCAATGAGCAGTTCTTC. Residues: CASSLWTGGNEQFF.

This clone appeared a single time. Other DNA sequences in the same sample also yield this CDR3. V gene TRBV5-1 combines with J gene TRBJ1-4, with D hard to call. V lost 1 base, J lost 0 bases, and 4 bases lay in between. CDR3 length: 14 residues. Per germline, CDR1 SGHRS and CDR2 YFSETQ. The CDR3 sequence is CASSLSTTNEKLFF. In DNA, the CDR3 is TGCGCCAGCAGCTTGTCCACAACTAATGAAAAACTGTTTTTT.

This chain connects TRBV6-1 to TRBJ1-5, with D uncertain. The V gene lost 6 bases and the J gene lost 0 bases, with 6 bases spanning the gap. The CDR3 spans 13 residues. CDR1 is MNHNS, CDR2 SASEGT, per germline. The CDR3 DNA follows: TGTGCCAGCAGGGTGGATAGCAATCAGCCCCAGCATTTT. This gives the protein CASRVDSNQPQHF.

This chain links TRBV7-3 with TRBJ2-7, with TRBD1 matching over 9 bases. The V gene end was trimmed by 2 bases and the J gene end by 2 bases; junction bases not matched to a gene: 7. Germline CDR1 and CDR2: SGHTA and FQGTGA. The length of the CDR3 is 16 residues. Here the CDR3 DNA reads TGTGCCAGCAGCTTAGCGGGGACAGGGATTACCTACGAGCAGTACTTC. It specifies CASSLAGTGITYEQYF.

This chain connects TRBV2 to TRBJ2-7; either TRBD1 or TRBD2 may fit D (5 bases each). Germline CDR1 and CDR2: SNHLY and FYNNEI. The germline V and J ends were trimmed by 4 bases and 0 bases, with 10 bases remaining between them. The CDR3 has 14 amino acids. For the CDR3, the DNA is TGTGCCAGCAGTGTTGGGGGTATCTCCTACGAGCAGTACTTC. This codes for CASSVGGISYEQYF.

V and J are TRBV2 and TRBJ2-1; 7 bases agree with TRBD2. The length of the CDR3 is 13 residues. The trim removed 8 bases at V and 9 bases at J, leaving 10 bases unmatched. Germline CDR1 reads SNHLY; CDR2 reads FYNNEI. CDR3: CASGGEGKGEQFF. Here the CDR3 DNA reads TGTGCCAGCGGCGGGGAGGGTAAGGGTGAGCAGTTCTTC.

The CDR3 here is CASSTGVGTGVEKEKLFF. In DNA, the CDR3 is TGTGCCAGCAGCACCGGAGTTGGGACAGGGGTTGAAAAGGAAAAACTGTTTTTT. The V gene is TRBV21-1, the J gene TRBJ1-4; TRBD1 reflects the table's D call only, with no check against the DNA. TRBV21-1 is a pseudogene segment. This CDR3 region has 18 residues.

The CDR3 loop is CASSPPGEQTIYF. The CDR3 DNA reads as TGTGCCAGCAGCCCCCCTGGGGAGCAGACCATATATTTT. The rearrangement joins TRBV27 to TRBJ1-3; D not resolved. This CDR3 is built from 13 residues. V lost 6 bases and J 10 bases, leaving 16 bases between the germline ends. The germline gives CDR1 MNHEY, CDR2 SMNVEV (reference sequence).

Turning to this clone: The identical CDR3 is also encoded by other nucleotide sequences in the sample. The J gene is TRBJ2-3, the V gene TRBV5-1; maybe TRBD1 (5 bases). Germline CDR1 SGHRS, CDR2 YFSETQ. The V gene lost 4 bases and the J gene lost 1 base, with 10 bases spanning the gap. The CDR3 contains 14 residues. CDR3 sequence: CASSLAQGTDTQYF. In DNA, the CDR3 is TGCGCCAGCAGCCTGGCACAGGGCACAGATACGCAGTATTTT.

This chain joins TRBV28 and TRBJ2-1, with 10 bases identical to TRBD2. V lost 6 bases and J lost 7; bases outside the gene matches: 12. Germline CDR1 and CDR2: MDHEN and SYDVKM. The CDR3 loop spans 16 amino acids. The CDR3 spells CASRAGSGRAGNEQFF. CDR3 sequence (DNA): TGTGCCAGCAGAGCCGGGAGCGGGAGGGCCGGGAATGAGCAGTTCTTC.

V gene TRBV4-1 combines with J gene TRBJ2-1; D call uncertain. Germline CDR1 reads MGHRA; CDR2 reads YSYEKL. The V gene lost 4 bases and the J gene lost 12 bases, with 10 bases spanning the gap. The CDR3 is 11 amino acids. The CDR3 coding sequence is TGCGCCAGCAGCCCCGGAACCGCGCAGTTCTTC. This sequence encodes CASSPGTAQFF.

The V call is TRBV11-2, the J call TRBJ2-5, with unresolved D. Per germline, CDR1 SGHAT and CDR2 FQNNGV. V was cut by 4 bases and J by 5 bases, with 8 bases left in between. The CDR3 sequence is 12 residues long. The CDR3 sequence: CASSSYSETQYF. CDR3 in DNA: TGTGCCAGCAGCTCCTACTCGGAGACCCAGTACTTC.

CDR3 in amino acids: CASSVPGGINEKLFF. The DNA for the CDR3 is TGTGCCAGCAGCGTCCCAGGGGGCATTAATGAAAAACTGTTTTTT. This sequence joins TRBV7-9 and TRBJ1-4, with 8 bases that match TRBD1. With V trimmed by 5 bases and J by 4 bases, 6 bases remained unmatched. This CDR3 contains 15 residues. Per germline, CDR1 SEHNR and CDR2 FQNEAQ (reference sequence).

This clone was recorded only once. The chain employs TRBV27 and TRBJ1-4; no definite D call. CDR1 and CDR2 from the germline V gene are MNHEY and SMNVEV (reference sequence). This CDR3 is built from 13 residues. The V end was cut by 10 bases, the J end by 2 bases, with 11 bases between. The CDR3 coding sequence is TGTGCCACCGGCCGGGCGACTAATGAAAAACTGTTTTTT. Its translation is CATGRATNEKLFF.

The chain carries TRBV5-1 and TRBJ2-7; D is unclear. CDR1 is SGHRS and CDR2 is YFSETQ in the germline V gene. V lost 4 bases to trimming and J lost 0 bases, with 14 bases between them. CDR3 length equals 15 residues. CDR3 sequence reads: CASSPDIVASYEQYF. The DNA of the CDR3 is TGCGCCAGCAGCCCCGACATCGTAGCCTCCTACGAGCAGTACTTC.